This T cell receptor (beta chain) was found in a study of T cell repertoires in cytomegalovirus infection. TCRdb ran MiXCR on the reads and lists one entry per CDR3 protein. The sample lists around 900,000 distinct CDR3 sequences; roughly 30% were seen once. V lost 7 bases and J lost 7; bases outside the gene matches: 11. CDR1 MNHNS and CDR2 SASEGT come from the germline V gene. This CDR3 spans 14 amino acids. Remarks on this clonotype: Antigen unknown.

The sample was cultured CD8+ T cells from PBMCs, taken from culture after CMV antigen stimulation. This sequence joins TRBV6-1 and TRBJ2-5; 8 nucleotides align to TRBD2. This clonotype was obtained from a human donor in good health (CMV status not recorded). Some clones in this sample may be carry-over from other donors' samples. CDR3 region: CASTPGGVGGTQYF. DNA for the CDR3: TGTGCCAGCACCCCGGGGGGGGTTGGGGGGACCCAGTACTTC.